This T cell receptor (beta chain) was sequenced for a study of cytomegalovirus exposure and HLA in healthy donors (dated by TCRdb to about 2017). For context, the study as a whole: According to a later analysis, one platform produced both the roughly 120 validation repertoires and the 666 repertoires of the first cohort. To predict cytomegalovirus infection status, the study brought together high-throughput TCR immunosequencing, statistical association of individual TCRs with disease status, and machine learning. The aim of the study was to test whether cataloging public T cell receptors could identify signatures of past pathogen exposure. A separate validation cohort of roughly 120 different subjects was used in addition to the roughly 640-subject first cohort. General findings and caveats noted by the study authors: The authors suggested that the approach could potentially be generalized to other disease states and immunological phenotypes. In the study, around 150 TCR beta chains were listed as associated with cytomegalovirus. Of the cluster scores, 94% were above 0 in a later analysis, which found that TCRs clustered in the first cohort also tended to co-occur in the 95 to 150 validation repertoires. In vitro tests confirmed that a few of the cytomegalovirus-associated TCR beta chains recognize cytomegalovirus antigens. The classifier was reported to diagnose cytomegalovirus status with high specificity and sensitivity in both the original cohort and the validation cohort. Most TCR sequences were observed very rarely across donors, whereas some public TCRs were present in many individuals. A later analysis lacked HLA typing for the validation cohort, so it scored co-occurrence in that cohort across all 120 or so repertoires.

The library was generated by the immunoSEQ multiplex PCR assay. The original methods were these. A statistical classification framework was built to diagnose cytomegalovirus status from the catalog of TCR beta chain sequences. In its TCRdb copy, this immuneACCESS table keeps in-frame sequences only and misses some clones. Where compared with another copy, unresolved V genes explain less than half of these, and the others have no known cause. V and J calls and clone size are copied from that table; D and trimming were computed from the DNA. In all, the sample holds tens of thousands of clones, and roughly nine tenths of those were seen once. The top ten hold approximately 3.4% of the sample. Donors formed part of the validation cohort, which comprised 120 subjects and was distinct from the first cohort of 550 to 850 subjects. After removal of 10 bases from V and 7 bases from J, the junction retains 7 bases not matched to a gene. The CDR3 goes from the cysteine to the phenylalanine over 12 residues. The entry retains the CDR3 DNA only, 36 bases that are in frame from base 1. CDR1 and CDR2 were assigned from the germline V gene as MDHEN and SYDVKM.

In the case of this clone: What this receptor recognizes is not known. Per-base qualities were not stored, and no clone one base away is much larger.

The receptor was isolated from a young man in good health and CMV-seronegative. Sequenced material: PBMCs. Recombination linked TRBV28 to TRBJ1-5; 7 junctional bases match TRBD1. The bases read TGTGCCACCGACAGGGCCCCCCAGCCCCAGCATTTT. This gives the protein CATDRAPQPQHF.